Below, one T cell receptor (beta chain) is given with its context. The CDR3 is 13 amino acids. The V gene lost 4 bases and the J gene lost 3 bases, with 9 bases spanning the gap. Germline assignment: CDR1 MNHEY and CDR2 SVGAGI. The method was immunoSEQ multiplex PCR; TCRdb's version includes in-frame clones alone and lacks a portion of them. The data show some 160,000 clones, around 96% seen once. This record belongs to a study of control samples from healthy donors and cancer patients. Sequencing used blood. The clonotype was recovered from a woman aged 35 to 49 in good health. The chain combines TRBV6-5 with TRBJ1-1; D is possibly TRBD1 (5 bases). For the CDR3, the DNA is TGTGCCAGCAGTTTCAGGGATGACACTGAAGCTTTCTTT. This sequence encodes CASSFRDDTEAFF.